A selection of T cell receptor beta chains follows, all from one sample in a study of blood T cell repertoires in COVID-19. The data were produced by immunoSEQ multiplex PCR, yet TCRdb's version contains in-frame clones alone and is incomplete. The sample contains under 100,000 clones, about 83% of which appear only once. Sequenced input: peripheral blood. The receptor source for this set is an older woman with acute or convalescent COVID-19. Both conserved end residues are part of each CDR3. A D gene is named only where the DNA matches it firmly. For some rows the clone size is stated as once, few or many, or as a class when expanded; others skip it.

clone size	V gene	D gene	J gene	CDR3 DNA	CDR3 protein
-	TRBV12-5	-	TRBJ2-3	TGTGCTAGTGGCCCGAGGGTGGATACGCAGTATTTT	CASGPRVDTQYF
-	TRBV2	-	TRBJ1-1	TGTGCCAGCAGTGAAACAGGGCTGAACACTGAAGCTTTCTTT	CASSETGLNTEAFF
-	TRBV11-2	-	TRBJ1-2	TGTGCCAGCAGCTTAGGAGGCTATGGCTACACCTTC	CASSLGGYGYTF
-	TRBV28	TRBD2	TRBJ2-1	TGTGCCAGCAGTTTAACTAGCGGGGGGTACAATGAGCAGTTCTTC	CASSLTSGGYNEQFF
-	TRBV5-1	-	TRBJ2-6	TGCGCCAGCAGCGGGGACACCCTACGTTTTGTCCTGACTTTC	CASSGDTLRFVLTF
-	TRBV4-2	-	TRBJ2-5	TGTGCCAGCAGCCCATTAACTAGTGTGGAGACCCAGTACTTC	CASSPLTSVETQYF
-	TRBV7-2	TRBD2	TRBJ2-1	TGTGCCAGCAGCTTACTTGCTAGCGGGGGGCCGAGCTCCTACAATGAGCAGTTCTTC	CASSLLASGGPSSYNEQFF
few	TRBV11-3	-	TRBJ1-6	TGTGCCAGCAGCTTAGGGACAGTGTTAAACGTACAGGTGAATTCACCCCTCCACTTT	CASSLGTVLNVQVNSPLHF
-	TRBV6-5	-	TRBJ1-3	TGTGCCAGCAGTTACCAGTGGGGGGACACCATATATTTT	CASSYQWGDTIYF
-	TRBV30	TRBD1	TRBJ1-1	TGTGCCTGGACCGGGACAGGGGTCACTGAAGCTTTCTTT	CAWTGTGVTEAFF
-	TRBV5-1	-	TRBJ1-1	TGCGCCAGTTCCGATCAGGATCAGATGAACACTGAAGCTTTCTTT	CASSDQDQMNTEAFF
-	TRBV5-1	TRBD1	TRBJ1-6	TGCGCCAGCAGCACAACCGGGACAGCGTCTTCACCCCTCCACTTT	CASSTTGTASSPLHF
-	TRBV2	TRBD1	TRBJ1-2	TGTGCCAGCAGCCGGGACAGCTATGGCTACACCTTC	CASSRDSYGYTF
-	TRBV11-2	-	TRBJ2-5	TGTGCCAGCAGCTTGGCACAAACAGAGACCCAGTACTTC	CASSLAQTETQYF
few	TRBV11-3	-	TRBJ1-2	TGTGCCAGCAGCTTACGTACTTGGGGGGGCGCTTACACCTTC	CASSLRTWGGAYTF
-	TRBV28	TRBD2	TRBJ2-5	TGTGCCAGCAGTCGAGCGGGGGACCAAGAGACCCAGTACTTC	CASSRAGDQETQYF
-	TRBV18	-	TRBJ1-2	TGTGCCAGCTCACCCGATCAATCTAGTCGCGACTACACCTTC	CASSPDQSSRDYTF
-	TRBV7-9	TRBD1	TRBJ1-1	TGTGCCAGCAGCTTAGTCCAGGGGGCCTTGGAGAGGGCTTTCTTT	CASSLVQGALERAFF
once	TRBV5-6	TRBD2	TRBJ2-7	TGTGCCAGCAGCACTGGGCCCGGGACTAGCGTTTCCTACGAGCAGTACTTC	CASSTGPGTSVSYEQYF
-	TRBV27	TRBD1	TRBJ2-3	TGTGCCAGCAGTCCCCAGGTCAGAGGGGGCGGTACGCAGTATTTT	CASSPQVRGGGTQYF
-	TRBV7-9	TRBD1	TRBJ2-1	TGTGCCAGCAGCTCCAGGGGGAATGAGCAGTTCTTC	CASSSRGNEQFF
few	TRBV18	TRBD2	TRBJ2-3	TGTGCCAGCTCACCATCCCGGGGGGGCACAGATACGCAGTATTTT	CASSPSRGGTDTQYF
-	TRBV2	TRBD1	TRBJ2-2	TGTGCCAGCAGTCTCCCGCTCACAGGGGCGAACACCGGGGAGCTGTTTTTT	CASSLPLTGANTGELFF
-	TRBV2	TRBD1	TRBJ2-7	TGTGCCAGCAGTCAGGACAGGGACGACGAGCAGTACTTC	CASSQDRDDEQYF
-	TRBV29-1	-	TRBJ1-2	TGCAGCGTCTCCGGGTCCTACTATGGCTACACCTTC	CSVSGSYYGYTF
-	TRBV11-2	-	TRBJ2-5	TGTGCCAGCAGCTTAGTCCAGCAAGAGACCCAGTACTTC	CASSLVQQETQYF
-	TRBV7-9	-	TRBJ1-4	TGTGCCAGCAGCTTACTCCCCCTCAATGAAAAACTGTTTTTT	CASSLLPLNEKLFF
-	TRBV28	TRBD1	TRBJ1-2	TGTGCCAGCAGCATGACAGGGGTGGGTGGCTACACCTTC	CASSMTGVGGYTF
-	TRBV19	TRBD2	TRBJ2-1	TGTGCCAGTAGTATGAATCGGGGGGGCTCCTACAATGAGCAGTTCTTC	CASSMNRGGSYNEQFF
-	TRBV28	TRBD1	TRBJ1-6	TGTGCCAGCAGGCCTCCCGGGACAGGGGTCTCACCCCTCTACTTT	CASRPPGTGVSPLYF
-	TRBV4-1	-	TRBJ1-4	TGCGCCAGCAGCCAAGCTATGCGGGAGACAACTAATGAAAAACTGTTTTTT	CASSQAMRETTNEKLFF
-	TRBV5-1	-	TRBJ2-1	TGCGCCAGCAGACCAAGCCGGCTAGCTAACAATGAGCAGTTCTTC	CASRPSRLANNEQFF
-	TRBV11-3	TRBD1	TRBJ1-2	TGTGCCAGCAGCTTTCACAGGGGGCTTGATCACTATGGCTACACCTTC	CASSFHRGLDHYGYTF
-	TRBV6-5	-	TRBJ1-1	TGTGCCAGCAGTAGGGGCCCAGACCTAAACACTGAAGCTTTCTTT	CASSRGPDLNTEAFF
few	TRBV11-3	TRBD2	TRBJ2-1	TGTGCCAGCTCCCACCAGGCTAGCGGGGGTCGGAATGAGCAGTTCTTC	CASSHQASGGRNEQFF
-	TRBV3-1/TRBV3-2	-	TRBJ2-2	TGTGCCAGCAGCCAAATGGCGGAGGGGGAGCTGTTTTTT	CASSQMAEGELFF
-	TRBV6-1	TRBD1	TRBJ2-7	TGTGCCAGCAGTGAAGGGGTTGTCAGGGGGAACGAGCAGTACTTC	CASSEGVVRGNEQYF
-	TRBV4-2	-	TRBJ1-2	TGTGCCAGCAGCCAAGAGGCGACTACCTCTGGCTACACCTTC	CASSQEATTSGYTF
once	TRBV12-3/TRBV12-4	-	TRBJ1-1	TGTGCCAGCAGACCGACAGTGAACACTGAAGCTTTCTTT	CASRPTVNTEAFF
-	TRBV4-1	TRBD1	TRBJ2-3	TGCGCCAGCAGCCAAGGCCAGGGGGCCCGCACAGATACGCAGTATTTT	CASSQGQGARTDTQYF
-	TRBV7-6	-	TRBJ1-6	TGTGCCAGCAGCTTAGAAATGGGCGGGAATAATTCACCCCTCCACTTT	CASSLEMGGNNSPLHF
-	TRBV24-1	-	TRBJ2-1	TGTGCCACCAGTGATTTTAGCTCCTACAATGAGCAGTTCTTC	CATSDFSSYNEQFF
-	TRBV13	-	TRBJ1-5	TGTGCCAGCAGCTTGTCGATCGGTCAGCCCCAGCATTTT	CASSLSIGQPQHF
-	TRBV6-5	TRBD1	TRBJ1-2	TGTGCCAGCAGTTACAGACGGGACAGGGGCTATGGCTACACCTTC	CASSYRRDRGYGYTF
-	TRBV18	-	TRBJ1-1	TGTGCCAGCTCACCACCCCCAGGCCTGAACACTGAAGCTTTCTTT	CASSPPPGLNTEAFF
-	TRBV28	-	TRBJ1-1	TGTGCCAGCAGTGTGGGGGGGACTGAAGCTTTCTTT	CASSVGGTEAFF
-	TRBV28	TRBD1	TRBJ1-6	TGTGCCAGCAGTTTAGCCCAGGGGGGATCTTCACCCCTCCACTTT	CASSLAQGGSSPLHF
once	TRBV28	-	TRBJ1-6	TGTGCCAGCAGGACAGAATATAATTCACCCCTCCACTTT	CASRTEYNSPLHF
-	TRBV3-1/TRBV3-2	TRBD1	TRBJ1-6	TGTGCCAGCAGCCAAACGTGGGACAGTCATTCACCCCTCCACTTT	CASSQTWDSHSPLHF
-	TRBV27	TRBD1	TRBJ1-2	TGTGCCAGCAGTTTATTCCGGCCCGGGACAGGGGGGACGGGCTACACCTTC	CASSLFRPGTGGTGYTF
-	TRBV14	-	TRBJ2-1	TGTGCCAGCAGCCTGGGACACCCAAACAATGAGCAGTTCTTC	CASSLGHPNNEQFF
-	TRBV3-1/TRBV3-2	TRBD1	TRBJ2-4	TGTGCCAGCAGCCAACAGACAGGGGGAAACATTCAGTACTTC	CASSQQTGGNIQYF
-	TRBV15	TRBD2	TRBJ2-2	TGTGCCACCAGCAGAGACCCCGGGACTATATACACCGGGGAGCTGTTTTTT	CATSRDPGTIYTGELFF
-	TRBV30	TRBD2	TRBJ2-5	TGTGCCTGGAGGGAAGGACTAGCGGGAGCCCAAGAGACCCAGTACTTC	CAWREGLAGAQETQYF
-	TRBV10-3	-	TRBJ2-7	TGTGCCATCAACCAGGACAAGGTTCTCGACGAGCAGTACTTC	CAINQDKVLDEQYF
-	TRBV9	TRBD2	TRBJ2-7	TGTGCCAGCAGCGTAGGGGGAGGGCAGAGCTACGAGCAGTACTTC	CASSVGGGQSYEQYF